This entry features one T cell receptor beta chain sequence. The data derive from a study of blood T cell repertoires in COVID-19. In terms of age and location, participants ranged from about 18 to 95 years and lived in about 25 US areas. V dropped 5 bases and J dropped 9 bases, with 16 bases sitting between them. This CDR3 region has 13 residues. The germline V gene encodes CDR1 SGHDN and CDR2 FVKESK. Libraries were prepared by immunoSEQ multiplex PCR; TCRdb keeps only in-frame clonotypes and omits some of them. The sample holds around 360,000 clones; 87% are singletons and the top ten take approximately 3.1%.

The chain recombines TRBV14 with TRBJ1-2, with unresolved D. The source material was PBMCs or T cells enriched from blood (not recorded which). The TCR originated in a woman aged 30 to 39 who had recovered from COVID-19. CDR3 amino acids: CASSDPPRESYTF. In DNA form, the CDR3 reads TGTGCCAGCAGCGATCCCCCAAGGGAGAGCTACACCTTC.